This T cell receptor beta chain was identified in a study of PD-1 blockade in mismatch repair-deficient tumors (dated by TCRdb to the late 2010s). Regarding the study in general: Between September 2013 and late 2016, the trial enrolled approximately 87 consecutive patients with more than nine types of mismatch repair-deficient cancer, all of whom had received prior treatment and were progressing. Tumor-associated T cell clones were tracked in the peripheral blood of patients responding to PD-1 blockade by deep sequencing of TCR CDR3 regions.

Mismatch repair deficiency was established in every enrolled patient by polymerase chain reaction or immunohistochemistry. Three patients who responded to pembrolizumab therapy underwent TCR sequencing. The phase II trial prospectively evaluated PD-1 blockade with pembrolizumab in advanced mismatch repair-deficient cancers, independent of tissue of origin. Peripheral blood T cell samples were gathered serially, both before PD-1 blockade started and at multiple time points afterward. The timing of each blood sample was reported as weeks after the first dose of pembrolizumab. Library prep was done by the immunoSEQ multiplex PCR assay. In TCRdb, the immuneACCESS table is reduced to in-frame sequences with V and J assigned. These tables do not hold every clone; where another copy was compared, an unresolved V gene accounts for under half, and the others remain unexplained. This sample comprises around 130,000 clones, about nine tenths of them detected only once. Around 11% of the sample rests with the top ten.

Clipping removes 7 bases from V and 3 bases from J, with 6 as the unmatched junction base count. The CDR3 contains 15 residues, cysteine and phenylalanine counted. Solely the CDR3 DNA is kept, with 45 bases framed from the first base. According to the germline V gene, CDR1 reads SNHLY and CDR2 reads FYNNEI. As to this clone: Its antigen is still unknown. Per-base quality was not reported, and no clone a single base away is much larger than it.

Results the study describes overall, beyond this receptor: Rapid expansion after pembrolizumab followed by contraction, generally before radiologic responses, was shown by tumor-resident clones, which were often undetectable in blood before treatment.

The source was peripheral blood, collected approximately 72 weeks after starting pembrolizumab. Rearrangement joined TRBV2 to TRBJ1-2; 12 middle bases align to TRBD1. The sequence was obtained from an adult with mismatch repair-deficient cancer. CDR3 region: CASMVGQGAYYGYTF. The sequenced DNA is TGTGCCAGCATGGTGGGACAGGGGGCTTACTATGGCTACACCTTC.